This T cell receptor beta chain was obtained from a study of blood T cell repertoires in COVID-19 (dated by TCRdb to the early 2020s). Context from the whole study: Collaborator samples came from the United States, Italy and Spain and covered acute and convalescent phases of COVID-19. The material from the prospective study consisted of cDNA or gDNA derived from T cells, B-cell-depleted T cells, or PBMCs. Subjects who had been exposed to COVID-19, were actively infected with it, or had recovered from it provided the deeply sampled blood TCRbeta repertoires that made up the dataset. The repertoires were released in a freely available public database intended as a resource for research on the immune response to SARS-CoV-2. The samples were drawn from two sources: the first 160 participants of the ongoing ImmuneRACE study, and fewer than 1,500 subjects contributed by 6 global collaborators. A de-identified subject ID, COVID-19 status, age in years and sex were almost always included in the sample metadata. Where HLA class I and class II types were available, the types were taken from metadata supplied by the sample provider, not from assay-based typing. The research as a whole found: The quantity of clinical and demographic metadata differed by source and by participant and was supplied without curation.

A note on this clone: What antigen it recognizes has not been identified. Base qualities are not at hand, and no much larger clone is one base apart.

The immunoSEQ Assay, a bias-controlled multiplex PCR, was used to amplify TCRbeta CDR3 regions from genomic DNA. The published analysis was carried out like this. The number of nucleated cells in each sample was estimated from the amplification of reference gene primers within the assay. To quantify the absolute abundance of each unique TCRbeta CDR3 rearrangement, sequence reads were collapsed and filtered. For each sample, productive Simpson clonality was calculated as the square root of Simpson's diversity index across productive rearrangements. TCRdb retrieved this table from immuneACCESS and kept in-frame rearrangements only. Not all clones are present; in checked studies, unresolved V genes account for under half, and no reason is known for the remainder. The D gene and trimming were derived from the DNA, and the V and J assignments and clone size from that table. The sample records some 180,000 clones, approximately 84% of which are singletons. 2.5% to 3% of the sample rests with the top ten.

Clipping removes 3 bases from V and 10 bases from J, with 8 as the unmatched junction base count. CDR1 and CDR2 are drawn from the germline V gene: SGHRS, YFSETQ. Taken from cysteine to phenylalanine, the CDR3 has 15 residues. The entry retains the CDR3 DNA only, 45 bases that are in frame from base 1. One collaborating source in Seattle enrolled patients while the patients were actively infected and followed the patients over time throughout the course of disease. Collaborating institutions collected whole blood in K2EDTA tubes following their own protocols. For TCRbeta analysis, collaborators shipped samples as frozen whole blood, isolated PBMCs, or DNA extracted from either of those sample types.

Recombination connected TRBV5-1 to TRBJ1-6; 9 nucleotides in the junction match TRBD1. The sequenced sample consisted of peripheral blood. The TCR comes from a woman of 80 years or more with COVID-19, enrolled during active disease. The CDR3 protein is CASSWVTGGESPLHF. The nucleotide sequence reads as follows: TGCGCCAGCAGCTGGGTGACAGGGGGGGAATCACCCCTCCACTTT.